The 32 T cell receptor beta chains listed next were all sequenced from one sample in a study of blood T cell repertoires in COVID-19. Sequenced by immunoSEQ multiplex PCR; TCRdb stores in-frame clones only, minus some. The sample holds some 110,000 clones; over 60% are singletons and the top ten take 6.2%. Sequenced sample: peripheral blood. These receptors came from a man older than 75 with COVID-19, enrolled during active disease.

The V call is TRBV19, the J call TRBJ1-5, with D perhaps matching TRBD1 (5 bases). This CDR3 region has 15 residues. The germline V gene has CDR1 LNHDA and CDR2 SQIVND (reference sequence). V lost 3 bases to trimming and J lost 1 base, with 10 bases between them. In DNA, the CDR3 is TGTGCCAGTAGTATTGGTAGGACAAGCAATCAGCCCCAGCATTTT. Protein product: CASSIGRTSNQPQHF.

This chain uses TRBV5-1 with TRBJ2-5; 16 nucleotides align to TRBD2. The germline CDR1 and CDR2 sequences are SGHRS and YFSETQ. J gave up 2 bases and V 3 bases, and 1 base lay outside the gene matches. The CDR3 has 16 amino acids. The CDR3 coding sequence is TGCGCCAGCAGCTCGGGACTAGCGGGAGGGCAAGAGACCCAGTACTTC. This sequence encodes CASSSGLAGGQETQYF.

The chain combines TRBV25-1 with TRBJ1-2; 9 bases fit TRBD1. There are 13 residues in the CDR3. After removal of 9 bases from V and 4 bases from J, the junction contained 6 bases not matched to a gene. Germline-derived CDR1 and CDR2 are MGHDK and SYGVNS. Written as DNA, the CDR3 is TGTGCCAGTCCGGGACAGGGAATCTATGGCTACACCTTC. Translated: CASPGQGIYGYTF.

The rearrangement links TRBV13 to TRBJ1-4; TRBD1 aligns across 7 bases. The CDR3 covers 15 residues. Trimming at V came to 5 bases and at J to 6 bases, leaving 9 bases not matched to a gene. Germline loops: CDR1 PRHDT, CDR2 FYEKMQ (reference sequence). DNA for the CDR3: TGTGCCAGCAGCATCGACAGGGACGAACATGAAAAACTGTTTTTT. Translated: CASSIDRDEHEKLFF. The full variable domain, rest sourced from reference TRBV13 and TRBJ1-4, is AAGVIQSPRHLIKEKRETATLKCYPIPRHDTVYWYQQGPGQDPQFLISFYEKMQSDKGSIPDRFSAQQFSDYHSELNMSSLELGDSALYFCASSIDRDEHEKLFFGSGTQLSVL.

The chain combines TRBV11-2 with TRBJ2-5; 11 nucleotides match TRBD2. Germline V gene lookup returns CDR1 SGHAT and CDR2 FQNNGV. V lost 5 bases to trimming and J lost 4 bases; unmatched junction nucleotides: 9. The CDR3 runs to 16 residues. The CDR3 protein is CASSPTLAGGGETQYF. In DNA, the CDR3 is TGTGCCAGCAGCCCCACTCTAGCGGGAGGAGGAGAGACCCAGTACTTC.

The genes are TRBV7-2 and TRBJ2-3, with D perhaps TRBD2 (5 bases). Germline loops: CDR1 SGHTA, CDR2 FQGNSA. With 1 base removed from V and 0 bases from J, the gap between germline ends came to 11 bases. The CDR3 totals 16 residues. CDR3: CASSLVASPSTDTQYF. DNA of the CDR3: TGTGCCAGCAGCTTAGTTGCTAGCCCGAGCACAGATACGCAGTATTTT.

This clone has a count of ten or more. The chain joins TRBV5-5 to TRBJ1-3; tentative D call: TRBD1 (5 bases). The germline V gene has CDR1 SGHKS and CDR2 YYEKEE (reference sequence). V lost 4 bases to trimming and J lost 0 bases, with 11 bases between them. The length of the CDR3 is 15 residues. In nucleotides, the CDR3 is TGTGCCAGCAGCATACAGGCTAACTCTGGAAACACCATATATTTT. It specifies CASSIQANSGNTIYF.

V is TRBV11-3 and J is TRBJ2-1; D gene uncertain. V was trimmed by 9 bases and J by 0 bases, leaving 12 bases between them. The CDR3 spans 14 residues. Germline V gives CDR1 SGHNT, CDR2 YENEEA. The CDR3 here is CASSSLSSYNEQFF. Here the CDR3 DNA reads TGTGCCAGTTCCTCCCTAAGCTCCTACAATGAGCAGTTCTTC.

The chain joins TRBV15 to TRBJ2-2, with a tentative D call TRBD2 (6 bases). Germline CDR1 LNHNV, CDR2 YYDKDF (reference sequence). V was pared by 4 bases and J by 6 bases, with 15 bases between. There are 15 residues in the CDR3. The CDR3 DNA is TGTGCCACCAGCATACGAAGAGGGGAGGCCGGGGAGCTGTTTTTT. It encodes CATSIRRGEAGELFF.

This clone came up once. CDR3 bases: TGTGCCAACCGAGGAGCGGGAGGCCAAGGGGAGCAGTTCTTC. Protein sequence: CANRGAGGQGEQFF. V is TRBV28 and J is TRBJ2-1; 9 bases line up with TRBD2. Trimming cost V 10 bases and J 10 bases; bases outside gene matches: 14. The CDR3 contains 14 residues. In germline, CDR1 is MDHEN, CDR2 SYDVKM.

The chain combines TRBV19 with TRBJ2-3; maybe TRBD2 (6 bases). V shed 7 bases and J shed 6 bases, with 20 bases lying between them. Germline V gene data show CDR1 as LNHDA and CDR2 as SQIVND (reference sequence). The CDR3 covers 15 residues. The CDR3, as DNA: TGTGCCAGTAAACCCCACCTAGCGTATGAGGATACGCAGTATTTT. This translates into CASKPHLAYEDTQYF. The full variable domain, its missing parts supplied by reference TRBV19 and TRBJ2-3, is DGGITQSPKYLFRKEGQNVTLSCEQNLNHDAMYWYRQDPGQGLRLIYYSQIVNDFQKGDIAEGYSVSREKKESFPLTVTSAQKNPTAFYLCASKPHLAYEDTQYFGPGTRLTVL.

This chain uses TRBV21-1 with TRBJ2-7; the table's D call, TRBD2, was not checked against the DNA. TRBV21-1 is a listed pseudogene. This CDR3 is built from 14 residues. CDR3 DNA sequence: TGTGCCAGCAGCAAAGATCGACTAGCGGGAGCCAAGTACTTC. Its translation: CASSKDRLAGAKYF.

The chain combines TRBV6-1 with TRBJ2-2; D not certain. CDR3 length: 12 residues. Germline CDR1 is MNHNS and CDR2 is SASEGT. The V end was cut by 3 bases, the J end by 6 bases, with 5 bases between. The CDR3 reads CASSDIAGELFF. The CDR3 coding sequence is TGTGCCAGCAGTGATATAGCCGGGGAGCTGTTTTTT.

The chain combines TRBV5-1 with TRBJ1-2, with D possibly matching TRBD1 (5 bases). The V gene's germline CDR1 is SGHRS and CDR2 YFSETQ. Trimming removed 4 bases at V and 5 bases at J, with 21 bases between. The CDR3 has 16 residues. In DNA form, the CDR3 reads TGCGCCAGCAGCCCGGGGGACCCGGGGGGACTTTATGGCTACACCTTC. It specifies CASSPGDPGGLYGYTF.

V is TRBV5-1 and J is TRBJ2-3; TRBD2 matches at 8 bases. The CDR3 runs 15 residues. V dropped 2 bases and J dropped 0; count of bases not matched to a gene: 2. Per germline, CDR1 SGHRS and CDR2 YFSETQ. CDR3 coding DNA: TGCGCCAGCAGCTTTAGCGGGGACAGCACAGATACGCAGTATTTT. It is translated as CASSFSGDSTDTQYF.

The chain couples TRBV2 to TRBJ2-7, with a weak D call TRBD2 (7 bases). Germline V gene lookup returns CDR1 SNHLY and CDR2 FYNNEI. The CDR3 spans 14 residues. The V end was cut by 6 bases, the J end by 2 bases, with 14 bases between. CDR3 nucleotides: TGTGCCAGCAGCCAAGGGGGGGGCCCCTACGAGCAGTACTTC. It yields the protein CASSQGGGPYEQYF.

The chain recombines TRBV3-1 (or the pseudogene TRBV3-2) with TRBJ2-2; 7 nucleotides agree with TRBD2. Trimming removed 3 bases from V and 9 bases from J; junction bases left unmatched: 1. This CDR3 is 12 amino acids long. Germline CDR1 is LGHDT and CDR2 is YNNKEL (reference sequence). For the CDR3, the DNA is TGTGCCAGCAGCCAGGGGGGGAGGGAGCTGTTTTTT. Protein product: CASSQGGRELFF.

J is TRBJ1-6 and V is TRBV28; TRBD1 agrees at 10 bases. Germline-derived CDR1 and CDR2 are MDHEN and SYDVKM. V lost 6 bases and J lost 2; bases outside the gene matches: 10. The CDR3 extends over 18 amino acids. The CDR3 nucleotides read TGTGCCAGCAGAGTCCCGGGACAGGGGACACCCTATAATTCACCCCTCCACTTT. Its translation: CASRVPGQGTPYNSPLHF.

The chain uses TRBV24-1 and TRBJ1-1; no clear D. The CDR3 sequence is 12 residues long. CDR1 is KGHDR and CDR2 is SFDVKD in the germline V gene. The V and J ends lost 5 bases and 4 bases respectively, with 7 bases between them. The CDR3 nucleotides are TGTGCCACCAGTGGGGCAGGCACTGAAGCTTTCTTT. The encoded protein is CATSGAGTEAFF.

The chain carries TRBV7-6 and TRBJ2-2; 10 nucleotides agree with TRBD2. The V and J ends lost 1 base and 5 bases, in that order; junction bases with no gene match: 4. CDR3 size: 16 residues. Germline V gives CDR1 SGHVS, CDR2 FNYEAQ. In DNA, the CDR3 is TGTGCCAGCAGCTTAGAGCTAGCGGGAGTAACCGGGGAGCTGTTTTTT. It is translated as CASSLELAGVTGELFF.

The V gene is TRBV19, the J gene TRBJ2-7; the match to TRBD1 covers 9 bases. Germline V CDR1 and CDR2: LNHDA, SQIVND (reference sequence). V lost 4 bases, J lost 6 bases, and 10 bases stayed unmatched. This CDR3 is built from 15 residues. The CDR3 loop is CASSTTGTGQFEQYF. The CDR3 DNA follows: TGTGCCAGTAGTACCACCGGGACAGGGCAGTTCGAGCAGTACTTC. The full variable domain, rest sourced from reference TRBV19 and TRBJ2-7, is DGGITQSPKYLFRKEGQNVTLSCEQNLNHDAMYWYRQDPGQGLRLIYYSQIVNDFQKGDIAEGYSVSREKKESFPLTVTSAQKNPTAFYLCASSTTGTGQFEQYFGPGTRLTVT.

J is TRBJ1-1 and V is TRBV29-1, with D possibly TRBD1 on 6 matching bases. This CDR3 spans 13 amino acids. Looked up from germline, CDR1 is SQVTM and CDR2 is ANQGSEA. V lost 5 bases and J lost 3, with 13 bases in between. CDR3 amino acids: CSVYQGSDTEAFF. The DNA for the CDR3 is TGCAGCGTTTATCAGGGGAGCGACACTGAAGCTTTCTTT.

The genes are TRBV5-1 and TRBJ2-5; TRBD2 agrees at 7 bases. Germline assignment: CDR1 SGHRS and CDR2 YFSETQ. V lost 7 bases to trimming and J lost 1 base; unmatched junction nucleotides: 10. CDR3 length: 15 residues. This CDR3 is CASLDASGAQETQYF. The CDR3 bases are TGCGCCAGCTTGGACGCCAGCGGGGCCCAAGAGACCCAGTACTTC.

This sequence joins TRBV20-1 and TRBJ1-4; D unclear. The CDR3 contains 13 residues. Germline CDR1 is DFQATT and CDR2 is SNEGSKA (reference sequence). Trimming cost V 3 bases and J 1 base, with 6 bases left between them. CDR3 amino acids: CSASYLTNEKLFF. The CDR3 DNA sequence: TGCAGTGCTAGTTACTTAACTAATGAAAAACTGTTTTTT.

The rearrangement joins TRBV6-6 to TRBJ2-7; TRBD1 matches 9 bases. Per germline, CDR1 MNHNY and CDR2 SVGAGI (reference sequence). This CDR3 contains 15 residues. Trimming took 6 bases from V and 1 from J; bases not matched to a gene: 7. The CDR3 coding sequence is TGTGCCAGCAGGGAGGGGACAGGGCCTTCCTACGAGCAGTACTTC. It yields the protein CASREGTGPSYEQYF.

The chain links TRBV7-9 to TRBJ2-7, with 7 nucleotides matching TRBD2. This CDR3 comprises 17 residues. V was clipped by 5 bases and J by 0 bases; unmatched bases: 13. Germline loops: CDR1 SEHNR, CDR2 FQNEAQ (reference sequence). CDR3 region: CASSPTNLAESSYEQYF. The DNA for the CDR3 is TGTGCCAGCAGCCCTACGAACCTAGCGGAGAGCTCCTACGAGCAGTACTTC.

Here the CDR3 reads CASSVDSGTYNEQFF. Written as DNA, the CDR3 is TGTGCCAGCAGCGTAGACAGCGGGACCTACAATGAGCAGTTCTTC. This chain connects TRBV9 to TRBJ2-1; 7 bases match TRBD2. CDR3 length: 15 residues. Germline V lookup: CDR1 SGDLS, CDR2 YYNGEE. Trimming removed 0 bases from V and 2 bases from J; junction bases left unmatched: 2. Drawing the rest from reference TRBV9 and TRBJ2-1, the complete variable domain is DSGVTQTPKHLITATGQRVTLRCSPRSGDLSVYWYQQSLDQGLQFLIQYYNGEERAKGNILERFSAQQFPDLHSELNLSSLELGDSALYFCASSVDSGTYNEQFFGPGTRLTVL.

The chain uses TRBV13 and TRBJ2-5, with D unclear. The germline CDR1 and CDR2 sequences are PRHDT and FYEKMQ (reference sequence). V lost 4 bases and J 4 bases, leaving 7 bases between the germline ends. The CDR3 is 12 residues long. This chain's CDR3 is CASSSYGETQYF. The DNA of the CDR3 is TGTGCCAGCAGCTCGTACGGAGAGACCCAGTACTTC.

The table lists this clone with a few counts. The chain combines TRBV3-1 (or the pseudogene TRBV3-2) with TRBJ2-5; TRBD2 matches at 13 bases. Germline values: CDR1 LGHDT, CDR2 YNNKEL (reference sequence). V shed 0 bases, J shed 0 bases, and the junction held 10 bases outside the gene matches. The CDR3 loop spans 20 amino acids. For the CDR3, the DNA is TGTGCCAGCAGCCAAGACGTGACTAGCGGGAGGACTTGGTACCAAGAGACCCAGTACTTC. Its translation is CASSQDVTSGRTWYQETQYF.

The table lists this clone with a few counts. J is TRBJ2-1 and V is TRBV4-3, with 8 bases lining up with TRBD2. The CDR3 has 19 amino acids. V was pared by 1 base and J by 8 bases, with 19 bases of the junction left unmatched. Germline loops: CDR1 LGHNA, CDR2 YSLEER. Here the CDR3 DNA reads TGCGCCAGCAGCCAAGGAATTATGTGGCGGGAGGAGAGGGTGGATGAGCAGTTCTTC. Residues: CASSQGIMWREERVDEQFF.

The chain recombines TRBV6-6 with TRBJ2-7; TRBD1 matches 9 bases. This CDR3 has 14 amino acids. Germline-derived CDR1 and CDR2 are MNHNY and SVGAGI (reference sequence). V was pared by 6 bases and J by 4 bases, with 7 bases of the junction left unmatched. CDR3 bases: TGTGCCAGCAGGTCGGGACAGGGACTTTACGAGCAGTACTTC. Encoded protein: CASRSGQGLYEQYF.

V and J are TRBV2 and TRBJ1-1; tentatively, D is TRBD1 (5 bases). Trimming pared 8 bases from V and 3 bases from J, leaving 16 bases between. The germline V gene encodes CDR1 SNHLY and CDR2 FYNNEI. The CDR3 covers 14 residues. This chain's CDR3 is CASSLGGSHTEAFF. In DNA, the CDR3 is TGTGCCAGCTCCTTGGGGGGGTCGCACACTGAAGCTTTCTTT.